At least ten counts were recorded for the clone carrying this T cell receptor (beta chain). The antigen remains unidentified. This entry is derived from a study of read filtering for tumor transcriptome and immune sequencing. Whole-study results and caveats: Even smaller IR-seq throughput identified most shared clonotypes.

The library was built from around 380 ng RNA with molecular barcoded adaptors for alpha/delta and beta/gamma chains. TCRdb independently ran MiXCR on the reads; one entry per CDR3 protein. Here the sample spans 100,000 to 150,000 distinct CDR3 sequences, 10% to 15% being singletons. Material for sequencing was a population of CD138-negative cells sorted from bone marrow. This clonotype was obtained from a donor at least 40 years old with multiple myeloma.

CDR3 loop: CASSLYRGATNEKLFF. The CDR3 DNA reads TGTGCCAGCAGCCTTTACAGGGGAGCAACTAATGAAAAACTGTTTTTT. V and J are TRBV7-9 and TRBJ1-4, with 7 nucleotides matching TRBD1. There are 16 residues in the CDR3. Trimming removed 5 bases from V and 0 bases from J; junction bases left unmatched: 6. Germline loops: CDR1 SEHNR, CDR2 FQNEAQ (reference sequence).